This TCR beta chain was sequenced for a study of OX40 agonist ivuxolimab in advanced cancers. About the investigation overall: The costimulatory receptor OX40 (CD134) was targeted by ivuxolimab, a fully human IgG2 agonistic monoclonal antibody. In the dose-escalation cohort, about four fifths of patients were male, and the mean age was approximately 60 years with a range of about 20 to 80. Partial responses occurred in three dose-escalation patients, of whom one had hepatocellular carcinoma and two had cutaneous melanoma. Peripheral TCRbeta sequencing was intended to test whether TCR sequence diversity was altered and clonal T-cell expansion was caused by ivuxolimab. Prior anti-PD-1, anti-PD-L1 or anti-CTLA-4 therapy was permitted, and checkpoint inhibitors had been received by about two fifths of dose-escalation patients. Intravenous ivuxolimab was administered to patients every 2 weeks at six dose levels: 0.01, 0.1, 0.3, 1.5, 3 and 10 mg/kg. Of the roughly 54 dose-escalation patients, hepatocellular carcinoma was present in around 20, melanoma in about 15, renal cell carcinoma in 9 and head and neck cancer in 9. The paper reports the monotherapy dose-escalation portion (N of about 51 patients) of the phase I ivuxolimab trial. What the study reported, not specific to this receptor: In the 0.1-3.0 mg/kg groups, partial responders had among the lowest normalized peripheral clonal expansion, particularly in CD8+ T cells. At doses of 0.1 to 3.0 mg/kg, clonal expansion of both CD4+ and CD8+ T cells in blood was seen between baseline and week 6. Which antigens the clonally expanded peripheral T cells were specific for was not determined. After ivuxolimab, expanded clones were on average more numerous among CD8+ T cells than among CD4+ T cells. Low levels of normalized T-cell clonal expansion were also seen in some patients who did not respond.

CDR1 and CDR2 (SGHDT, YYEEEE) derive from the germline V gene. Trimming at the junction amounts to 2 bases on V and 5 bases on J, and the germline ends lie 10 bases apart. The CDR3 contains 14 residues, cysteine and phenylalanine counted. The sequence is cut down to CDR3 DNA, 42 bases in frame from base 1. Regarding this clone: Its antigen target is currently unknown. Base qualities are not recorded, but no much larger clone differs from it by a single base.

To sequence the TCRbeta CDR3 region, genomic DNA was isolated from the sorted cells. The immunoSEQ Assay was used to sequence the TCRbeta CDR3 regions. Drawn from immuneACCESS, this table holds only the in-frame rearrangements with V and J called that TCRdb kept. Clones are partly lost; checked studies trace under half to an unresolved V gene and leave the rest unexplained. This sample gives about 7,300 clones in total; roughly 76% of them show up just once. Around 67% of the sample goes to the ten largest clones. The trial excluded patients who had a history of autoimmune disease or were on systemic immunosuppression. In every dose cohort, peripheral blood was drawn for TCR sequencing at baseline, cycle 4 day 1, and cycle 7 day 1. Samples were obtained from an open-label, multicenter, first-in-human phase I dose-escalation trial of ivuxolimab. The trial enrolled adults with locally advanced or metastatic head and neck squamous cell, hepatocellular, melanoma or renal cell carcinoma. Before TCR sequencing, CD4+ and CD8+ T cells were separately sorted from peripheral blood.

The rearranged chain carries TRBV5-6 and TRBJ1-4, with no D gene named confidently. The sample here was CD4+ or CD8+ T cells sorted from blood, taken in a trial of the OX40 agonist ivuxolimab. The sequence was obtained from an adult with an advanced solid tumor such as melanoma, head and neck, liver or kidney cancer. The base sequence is TGTGCCAGCAGCTTATACAGCTCGAATGAAAAACTGTTTTTT. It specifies CASSLYSSNEKLFF.